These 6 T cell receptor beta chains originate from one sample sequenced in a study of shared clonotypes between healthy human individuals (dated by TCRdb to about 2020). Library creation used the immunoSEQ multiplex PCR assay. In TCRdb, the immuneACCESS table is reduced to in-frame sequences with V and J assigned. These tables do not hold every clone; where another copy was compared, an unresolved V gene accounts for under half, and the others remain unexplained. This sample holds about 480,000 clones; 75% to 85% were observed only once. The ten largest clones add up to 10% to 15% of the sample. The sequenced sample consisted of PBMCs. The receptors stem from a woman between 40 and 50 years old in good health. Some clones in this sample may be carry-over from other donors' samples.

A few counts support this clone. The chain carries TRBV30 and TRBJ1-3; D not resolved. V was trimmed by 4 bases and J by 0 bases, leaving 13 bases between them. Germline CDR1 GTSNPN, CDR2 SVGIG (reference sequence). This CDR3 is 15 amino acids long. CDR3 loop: CAWTSSRFSGNTIYF. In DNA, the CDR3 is TGTGCCTGGACATCGAGTAGGTTCTCTGGAAACACCATATATTTT.

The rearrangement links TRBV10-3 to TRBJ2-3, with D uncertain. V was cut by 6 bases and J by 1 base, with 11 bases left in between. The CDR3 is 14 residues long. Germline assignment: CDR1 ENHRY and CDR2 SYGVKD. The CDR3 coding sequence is TGTGCCATCAGGGCCCAGCTGGGCACAGATACGCAGTATTTT. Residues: CAIRAQLGTDTQYF.

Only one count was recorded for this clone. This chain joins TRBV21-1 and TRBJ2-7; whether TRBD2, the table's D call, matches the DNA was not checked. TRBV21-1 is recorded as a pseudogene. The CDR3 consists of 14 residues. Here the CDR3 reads CASTRGGCRNEQYF. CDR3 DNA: TGTGCCAGCACCCGCGGAGGGTGTAGGAACGAGCAGTACTTC.

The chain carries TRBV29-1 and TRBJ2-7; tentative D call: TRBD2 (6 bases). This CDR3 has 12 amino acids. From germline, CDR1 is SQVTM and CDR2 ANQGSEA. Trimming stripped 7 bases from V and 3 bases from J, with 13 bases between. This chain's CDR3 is CSASIGGYEQYF. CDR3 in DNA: TGCAGCGCCTCCATCGGGGGCTACGAGCAGTACTTC.

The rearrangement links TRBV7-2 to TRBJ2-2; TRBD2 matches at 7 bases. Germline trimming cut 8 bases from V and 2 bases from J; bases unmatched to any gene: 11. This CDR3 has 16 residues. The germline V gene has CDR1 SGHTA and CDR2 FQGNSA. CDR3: CASPSGRELNTGELFF. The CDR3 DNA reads TGTGCCAGCCCCTCGGGGCGGGAGCTAAACACCGGGGAGCTGTTTTTT.

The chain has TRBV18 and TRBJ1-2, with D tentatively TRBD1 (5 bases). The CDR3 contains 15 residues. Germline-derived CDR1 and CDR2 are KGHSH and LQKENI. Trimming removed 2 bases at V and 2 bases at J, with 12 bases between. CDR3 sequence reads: CASSPLSQGNYGYTF. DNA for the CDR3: TGTGCCAGCTCACCATTATCTCAGGGAAACTATGGCTACACCTTC.